This T cell receptor (beta chain) appears in the sequencing data of a study of blood T cell repertoires in COVID-19. The CDR3 is made up of 15 amino acids. Germline V gene data show CDR1 as LGHNA and CDR2 as YSLEER. V lost 0 bases and J lost 4, with 12 bases in between. Original processing notes: Nucleated cell number was recorded as an estimate derived from reference gene primer amplification. Sequencing used immunoSEQ multiplex PCR; TCRdb keeps in-frame clones, though not all of them. That table gives V, J and clone size, and the DNA gave D and trimming. The profile shows 200,000 to 300,000 clones, around 86% of them singletons.

The V call is TRBV4-3, the J call TRBJ1-1; TRBD1 is a possible D gene (6 bases). The sample comprised peripheral blood. This clonotype was sampled from a woman in her sixties or seventies with COVID-19, enrolled during active disease. The CDR3 spells CASSQEGGPGTEAFF. CDR3 in DNA: TGCGCCAGCAGCCAAGAGGGGGGGCCAGGCACTGAAGCTTTCTTT.